This is a list of T cell receptor beta chains from one sample in a study of cytomegalovirus exposure and HLA in healthy donors. Repertoires were generated with immunoSEQ multiplex PCR, while TCRdb's copy carries only in-frame clones and drops some. The sample lists 180,000 or so clones; 80% to 90% were seen once. Sequencing was done on a sample of PBMCs. These receptors were collected from a man aged 18 to 35 in good health and CMV-seropositive. Both conserved end residues are part of each CDR3. A D gene is named only where the DNA matches it firmly. Size is stated for part of the rows, as once, few or many counts, or as a class when the clone is expanded.

j_call clone_size d_call v_call cdr3_aa cdr3_nt
TRBJ1-5 once - TRBV25-1 CASSEGGGGNQPQHF TGTGCCAGCAGTGAGGGTGGGGGCGGCAATCAGCCCCAGCATTTT
TRBJ2-5 - - TRBV7-9 CASSLDGGTIPYF TGTGCCAGCAGCTTAGATGGGGGGACCATACCTTACTTC
TRBJ2-1 - - TRBV27 CASSLLAVSYNEQFF TGTGCCAGCAGTTTATTGGCAGTCTCCTACAATGAGCAGTTCTTC
TRBJ1-3 - - TRBV11-2 CASSPRHISGNTIYF TGTGCCAGCAGCCCCCGACACATCTCTGGAAACACCATATATTTT
TRBJ2-3 - - TRBV6-6 CASSLTLTSTDTQYF TGTGCCAGCAGTTTAACACTAACTAGCACAGATACGCAGTATTTT
TRBJ2-5 - TRBD1 TRBV28 CASSPSKQYGQAKPETQYF TGTGCCAGCAGTCCCTCTAAACAATACGGACAGGCCAAGCCCGAGACCCAGTACTTC
TRBJ2-1 - TRBD2 TRBV5-1 CASSARGGLGNEQFF TGCGCCAGCAGCGCACGGGGGGGCCTCGGCAATGAGCAGTTCTTC
TRBJ2-5 - TRBD2 TRBV6-4 CASSDSQCGLAGGPGETQYF TGTGCCAGCAGTGACTCGCAGTGCGGACTAGCGGGGGGGCCGGGCGAGACCCAGTACTTC
TRBJ2-7 once TRBD1 TRBV10-2 CASVSRGLNEQYF TGCGCCAGCGTCTCCAGGGGGCTAAACGAGCAGTACTTC
TRBJ2-1 - - TRBV10-3 CAITQNNEQFF TGTGCCATCACCCAGAACAATGAGCAGTTCTTC
TRBJ2-7 - TRBD2 TRBV5-1 CASSYGTSGVENEQYF TGCGCCAGCAGCTACGGGACTAGCGGGGTAGAGAACGAGCAGTACTTC
TRBJ2-7 few TRBD1 TRBV4-1 CASSQERTGGIYEQYF TGCGCCAGCAGCCAAGAGCGGACAGGAGGAATCTACGAGCAGTACTTC
TRBJ1-5 - - TRBV25-1 CASSDSGVLYQPQHF TGTGCCAGCAGTGATTCCGGGGTCCTCTATCAGCCCCAGCATTTT
TRBJ2-1 - - TRBV5-4 CASSRVKTGAYNEQFF TGTGCCAGCAGCCGGGTTAAAACGGGGGCCTACAATGAGCAGTTCTTC
TRBJ1-1 once - TRBV30 CAGGGLEAFF TGTGCCGGAGGCGGGCTTGAAGCTTTCTTT
TRBJ2-3 - - TRBV11-2 CACLSPNRMDTQYF TGTGCCTGTTTGTCCCCGAACAGGATGGATACGCAGTATTTT
TRBJ2-5 - TRBD2 TRBV23-1 CASGISSGHRWGETQYF TGCGCCAGCGGAATTTCTAGCGGTCATCGGTGGGGAGAGACCCAGTACTTC
TRBJ2-1 - TRBD2 TRBV28 CASSFVAERGAYNEQFF TGTGCCAGCAGTTTTGTTGCCGAGCGGGGGGCCTACAATGAGCAGTTCTTC
TRBJ1-3 - - TRBV18 CASSPKSISGNTIYF TGTGCCAGCTCTCCGAAGAGTATCTCTGGAAACACCATATATTTT
TRBJ2-2 - - TRBV4-2 CASSQLSQGNTGELFF TGTGCCAGCAGCCAGTTGAGTCAGGGGAACACCGGGGAGCTGTTTTTT
TRBJ1-1 - - TRBV9 CASSGQFGDTEAFF TGTGCCAGCAGCGGACAGTTCGGTGACACTGAAGCTTTCTTT
TRBJ1-1 - - TRBV7-9 CASSPGRDMMNTEAFF TGTGCCAGCAGCCCGGGCCGGGACATGATGAACACTGAAGCTTTCTTT
TRBJ2-6 - TRBD2 TRBV27 CASRMAGGNGANVLTF TGTGCCAGCAGGATGGCGGGGGGTAATGGGGCCAACGTCCTGACTTTC
TRBJ2-1 - TRBD2 TRBV6-6 CASTGLADDEQFF TGTGCCAGCACGGGACTAGCGGACGATGAGCAGTTCTTC
TRBJ1-6 few - TRBV6-5 CASSYAPGTPSPLHF TGTGCCAGCAGTTACGCTCCAGGGACTCCGTCACCCCTCCACTTT
TRBJ2-5 - TRBD2 TRBV5-4 CASSFLADQETQYF TGTGCCAGCAGCTTTCTAGCGGACCAAGAGACCCAGTACTTC
TRBJ2-1 - TRBD1 TRBV29-1 CSVENDRGNEQFF TGCAGCGTTGAAAACGACAGGGGGAATGAGCAGTTCTTC
TRBJ2-1 - - TRBV9 CASSVGGPSSYNEQFF TGTGCCAGCAGCGTAGGAGGGCCGAGCTCCTACAATGAGCAGTTCTTC
TRBJ2-1 - TRBD2 TRBV5-1 CASSGSRRGGYNEQFF TGCGCCAGCAGCGGATCTAGGCGCGGGGGATACAATGAGCAGTTCTTC
TRBJ2-3 - - TRBV5-4 CASSLSGGAGDTQYF TGTGCCAGCAGCTTGTCCGGCGGCGCTGGCGATACGCAGTATTTT
TRBJ2-1 - TRBD2 TRBV6-5 CASSSPSGGARNEQFF TGTGCCAGCAGTTCCCCTAGCGGGGGGGCCAGGAATGAGCAGTTCTTC
TRBJ1-5 few - TRBV6-1 CASSALSGTRSNQPQHF TGTGCCAGCAGTGCGCTTTCCGGGACAAGGAGCAATCAGCCCCAGCATTTT
TRBJ1-3 - - TRBV6-1 CASSEGTSQGNTIYF TGTGCCAGCAGTGAAGGGACATCCCAAGGAAACACCATATATTTT
TRBJ1-4 - TRBD1 TRBV5-1 CASSSTGTNEKLFF TGCGCCAGCAGCTCGACAGGGACTAATGAAAAACTGTTTTTT
TRBJ2-7 once - TRBV27 CASSPGQHYEQYF TGTGCCAGCAGTCCGGGACAACACTACGAGCAGTACTTC
TRBJ2-3 - TRBD1 TRBV10-3 CAISPSTGGWSDTQYF TGTGCCATCAGTCCGAGCACAGGGGGCTGGTCAGATACGCAGTATTTT
TRBJ1-1 few - TRBV5-1 CASSLTGSYTEAFF TGCGCCAGCAGCTTGACCGGGTCTTACACTGAAGCTTTCTTT
TRBJ1-1 - - TRBV2 CASNPPERRERAFF TGTGCCAGCAACCCCCCCGAGAGGCGGGAAAGAGCTTTCTTT